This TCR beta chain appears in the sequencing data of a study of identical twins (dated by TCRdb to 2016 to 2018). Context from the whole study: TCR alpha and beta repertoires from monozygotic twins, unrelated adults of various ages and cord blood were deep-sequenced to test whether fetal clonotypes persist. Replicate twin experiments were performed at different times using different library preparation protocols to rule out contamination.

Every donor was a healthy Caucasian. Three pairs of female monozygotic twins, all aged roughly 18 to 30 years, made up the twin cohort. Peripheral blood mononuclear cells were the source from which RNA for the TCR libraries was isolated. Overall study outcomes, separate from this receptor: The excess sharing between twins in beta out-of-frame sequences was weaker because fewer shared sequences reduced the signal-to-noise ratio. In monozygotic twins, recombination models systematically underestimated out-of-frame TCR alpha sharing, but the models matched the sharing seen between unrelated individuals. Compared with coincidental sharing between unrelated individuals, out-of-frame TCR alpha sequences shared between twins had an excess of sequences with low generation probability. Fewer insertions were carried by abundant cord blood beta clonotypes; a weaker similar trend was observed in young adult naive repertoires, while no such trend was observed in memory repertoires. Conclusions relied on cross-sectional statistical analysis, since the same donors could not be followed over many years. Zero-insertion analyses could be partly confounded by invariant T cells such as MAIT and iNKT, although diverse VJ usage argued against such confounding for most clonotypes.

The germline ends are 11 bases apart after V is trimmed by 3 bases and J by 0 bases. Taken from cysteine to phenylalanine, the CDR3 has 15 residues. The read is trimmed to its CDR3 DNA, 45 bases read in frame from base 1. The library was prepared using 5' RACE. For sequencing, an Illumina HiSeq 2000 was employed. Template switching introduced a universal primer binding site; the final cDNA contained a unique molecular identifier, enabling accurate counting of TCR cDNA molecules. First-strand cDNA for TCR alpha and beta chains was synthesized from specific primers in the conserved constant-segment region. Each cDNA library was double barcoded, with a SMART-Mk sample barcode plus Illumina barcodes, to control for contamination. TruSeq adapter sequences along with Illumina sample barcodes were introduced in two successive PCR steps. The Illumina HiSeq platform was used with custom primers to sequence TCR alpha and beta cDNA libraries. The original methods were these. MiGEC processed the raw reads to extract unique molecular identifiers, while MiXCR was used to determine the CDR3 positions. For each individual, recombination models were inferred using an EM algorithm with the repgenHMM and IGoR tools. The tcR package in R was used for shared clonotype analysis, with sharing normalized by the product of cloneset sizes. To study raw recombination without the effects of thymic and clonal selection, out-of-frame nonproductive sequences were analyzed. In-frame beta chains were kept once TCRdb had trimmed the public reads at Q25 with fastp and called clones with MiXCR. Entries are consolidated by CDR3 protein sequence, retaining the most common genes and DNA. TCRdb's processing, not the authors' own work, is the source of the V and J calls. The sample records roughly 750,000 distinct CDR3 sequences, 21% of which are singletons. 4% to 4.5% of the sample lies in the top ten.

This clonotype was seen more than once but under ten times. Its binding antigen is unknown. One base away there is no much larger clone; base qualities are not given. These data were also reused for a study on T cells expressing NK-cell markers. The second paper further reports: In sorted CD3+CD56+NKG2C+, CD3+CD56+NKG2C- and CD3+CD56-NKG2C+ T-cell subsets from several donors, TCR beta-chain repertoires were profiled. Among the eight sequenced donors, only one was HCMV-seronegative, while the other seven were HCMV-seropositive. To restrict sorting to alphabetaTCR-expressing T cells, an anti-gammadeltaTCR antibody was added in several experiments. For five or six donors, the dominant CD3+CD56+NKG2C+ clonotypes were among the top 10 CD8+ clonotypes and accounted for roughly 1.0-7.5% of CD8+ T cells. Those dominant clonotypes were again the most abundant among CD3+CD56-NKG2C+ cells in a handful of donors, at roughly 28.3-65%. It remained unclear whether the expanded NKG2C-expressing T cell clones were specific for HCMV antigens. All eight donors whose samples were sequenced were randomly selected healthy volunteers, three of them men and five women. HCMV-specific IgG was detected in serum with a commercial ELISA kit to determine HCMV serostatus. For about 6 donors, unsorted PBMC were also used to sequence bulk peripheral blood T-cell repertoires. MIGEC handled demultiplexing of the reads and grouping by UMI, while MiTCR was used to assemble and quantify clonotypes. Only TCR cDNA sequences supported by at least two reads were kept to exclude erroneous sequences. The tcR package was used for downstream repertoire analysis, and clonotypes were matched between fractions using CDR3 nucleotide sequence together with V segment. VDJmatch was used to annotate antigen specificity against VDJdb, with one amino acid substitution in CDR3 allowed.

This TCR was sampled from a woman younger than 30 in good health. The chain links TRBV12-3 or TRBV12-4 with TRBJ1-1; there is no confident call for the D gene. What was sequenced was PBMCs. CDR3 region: CASSLTMEMNTEAFF. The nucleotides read TGTGCCAGCAGTTTGACGATGGAAATGAACACTGAAGCTTTCTTT.